This entry lists 20 T cell receptor beta chains sequenced from one sample in a study of blood T cell repertoires in COVID-19. Sequencing was performed with immunoSEQ multiplex PCR; in TCRdb, only in-frame clones are kept and a portion is missing. The data contain hundreds of thousands of clones, about nine tenths of them singletons. The sample taken for sequencing was peripheral blood. The receptor source for this set is a man aged 60 to 75 who had recovered from COVID-19.

The V and J genes are TRBV7-9 and TRBJ1-5; possible D gene TRBD1, 5 bases. The CDR3 totals 13 residues. Germline CDR1 reads SEHNR; CDR2 reads FQNEAQ (reference sequence). V lost 8 bases to trimming and J lost 0 bases, with 8 bases between them. CDR3 bases: TGTGCCAGCCAAGGGGATAGCAATCAGCCCCAGCATTTT. Protein sequence: CASQGDSNQPQHF.

J is TRBJ1-2 and V is TRBV9, with 11 bases matching TRBD1. V was pared by 4 bases and J by 5 bases, with 10 bases of the junction left unmatched. The CDR3 covers 16 residues. Germline V gene lookup returns CDR1 SGDLS and CDR2 YYNGEE. The CDR3 DNA sequence: TGTGCCAGCAGCCCCGGGACAGGGGGTGTCAAATATGGCTACACCTTC. This codes for CASSPGTGGVKYGYTF.

The chain combines TRBV28 with TRBJ2-7; no clear D gene. CDR1 and CDR2 from the germline V gene are MDHEN and SYDVKM. The CDR3 has 14 residues. The germline V and J ends were trimmed by 6 bases and 5 bases, with 17 bases remaining between them. This CDR3 is CASRLPGFRNEQYF. In nucleotides, the CDR3 is TGTGCCAGCAGGCTTCCAGGCTTTCGGAACGAGCAGTACTTC. Combining the CDR3 with reference TRBV28 and TRBJ2-7 gives the whole variable domain DVKVTQSSRYLVKRTGEKVFLECVQDMDHENMFWYRQDPGLGLRLIYFSYDVKMKEKGDIPEGYSVSREKKERFSLILESASTNQTSMYLCASRLPGFRNEQYFGPGTRLTVT.

The J gene is TRBJ1-6, the V gene TRBV6-5; tentatively, D is TRBD1 (6 bases). This CDR3 is built from 13 residues. V was clipped by 7 bases and J by 6 bases, with 10 bases between them. Germline-derived CDR1 and CDR2 are MNHEY and SVGAGI. The CDR3: CASKTGRNSPLHF. CDR3 in DNA: TGTGCCAGCAAGACAGGCCGTAATTCACCCCTCCACTTT.

Here the CDR3 DNA reads TGTGCCACCAGCCCCTCTGCAGATACGCAGTATTTT. Protein: CATSPSADTQYF. This sequence joins TRBV15 and TRBJ2-3; no firm D call. The V gene's germline CDR1 is LNHNV and CDR2 YYDKDF (reference sequence). V gave up 5 bases and J gave up 4 bases, with 7 bases separating them. The CDR3 runs 12 residues.

The gene calls are TRBV7-2 and TRBJ2-7; tentative D call: TRBD1 (6 bases). Per germline, CDR1 SGHTA and CDR2 FQGNSA. V shed 4 bases and J shed 4 bases, with 14 bases lying between them. CDR3 length equals 14 residues. This CDR3 is CASSSDRWTYEQYF. In DNA form, the CDR3 reads TGTGCCAGCAGCTCCGACAGGTGGACATACGAGCAGTACTTC. The whole variable domain, filled in from reference TRBV7-2 and TRBJ2-7, reads GAGVSQSPSNKVTEKGKDVELRCDPISGHTALYWYRQSLGQGLEFLIYFQGNSAPDKSGLPSDRFSAERTGGSVSTLTIQRTQQEDSAVYLCASSSDRWTYEQYFGPGTRLTVT.

This chain uses TRBV11-3 with TRBJ2-2; 8 bases match TRBD1. Germline CDR1 reads SGHNT; CDR2 reads YENEEA. The CDR3 runs 16 residues. With 5 bases clipped from V and 1 base from J, the junction kept 6 bases outside the gene matches. The CDR3 loop is CASSPRQGMNTGELFF. The CDR3 DNA reads TGTGCCAGCAGCCCAAGACAGGGGATGAACACCGGGGAGCTGTTTTTT.

The rearrangement uses TRBV7-6 and TRBJ2-7; 8 nucleotides line up with TRBD1. CDR3 size: 16 residues. V lost 5 bases and J lost 0; bases outside the gene matches: 9. Germline lookup yields CDR1 SGHVS and CDR2 FNYEAQ. The DNA of the CDR3 is TGTGCCAGCAGCACGGGGTGGGGACAGGACTCCTACGAGCAGTACTTC. Translated: CASSTGWGQDSYEQYF.

The chain combines TRBV4-2 with TRBJ2-1, with 8 positions matching TRBD2. CDR1 is LGHNA and CDR2 is YNFKEQ in the germline V gene. This CDR3 has 17 amino acids. Trimming at V came to 2 bases and at J to 9 bases, leaving 15 bases not matched to a gene. CDR3 in amino acids: CASSQPGASGRLGEQFF. The CDR3 DNA reads TGTGCCAGCAGCCAACCCGGCGCTAGCGGGCGTTTGGGTGAGCAGTTCTTC.

The CDR3 region is CASSENTGPGNTIYF. CDR3 DNA sequence: TGTGCCAGCAGTGAAAATACAGGGCCCGGAAACACCATATATTTT. The gene calls are TRBV6-1 and TRBJ1-3; D perhaps matches TRBD1 (6 bases). The CDR3 runs to 15 residues. V was clipped by 2 bases and J by 4 bases, with 12 bases between them. Per germline, CDR1 MNHNS and CDR2 SASEGT.

The chain links TRBV15 to TRBJ2-5; D is possibly TRBD2 (6 bases). Germline CDR1 reads LNHNV; CDR2 reads YYDKDF (reference sequence). V shed 6 bases and J shed 5 bases, with 19 bases lying between them. The CDR3 covers 15 residues. The CDR3 DNA follows: TGTGCCACCAGGGGCGGGGCCAGAAGCTTTGAGACCCAGTACTTC. Encoded protein: CATRGGARSFETQYF.

By sample share, this clone is medium-sized. V is TRBV27 and J is TRBJ2-1; 7 bases agree with TRBD1. The J segment lost 5 bases and the V segment lost 6 bases, leaving 10 bases of the junction unmatched. Germline lookup yields CDR1 MNHEY and CDR2 SMNVEV (reference sequence). The CDR3 contains 15 residues. Here the CDR3 DNA reads TGTGCCAGCAGGCCCTCAGGACAGGCGAACAATGAGCAGTTCTTC. Translated: CASRPSGQANNEQFF.

J is TRBJ2-5 and V is TRBV6-6; TRBD2 agrees at 7 bases. The CDR3 runs to 16 residues. J was trimmed by 4 bases and V by 2 bases; bases with no gene match: 10. Germline loops: CDR1 MNHNY, CDR2 SVGAGI (reference sequence). The CDR3 sequence is CASSYPSTSLGETQYF. The CDR3 nucleotides read TGTGCCAGCAGTTACCCCTCGACTAGCTTGGGAGAGACCCAGTACTTC.

The chain combines TRBV5-4 with TRBJ2-1; TRBD2 might be the D (5 bases). Trimming removed 4 bases at V and 5 bases at J, with 13 bases between. CDR3 length equals 14 residues. Germline CDR1 and CDR2: SGHNT and YYREEE (reference sequence). The CDR3 DNA reads as TGTGCCAGCAGCATCGGGGTTTCGGACAATGAGCAGTTCTTC. Translating gives CASSIGVSDNEQFF.

Here the CDR3 DNA reads TGTGCCAGCAGCCGAACAGGGGAAATTGCCGGGGAGCTGTTTTTT. This encodes CASSRTGEIAGELFF. The chain is built from TRBV14 and TRBJ2-2, with 7 bases aligning to TRBD1. Germline values: CDR1 SGHDN, CDR2 FVKESK. This CDR3 is built from 15 residues. Losses at the gene ends were 4 bases for V and 6 bases for J; bases not matched to a gene: 8.

This chain joins TRBV6-4 and TRBJ2-7; 9 bases fit TRBD2. V gave up 2 bases and J gave up 4 bases; unmatched junction bases: 3. Per germline, CDR1 MRHNA and CDR2 SNTAGT. CDR3 length equals 14 residues. The chain's CDR3 is CASSDASGVYEQYF. DNA of the CDR3: TGTGCCAGCAGTGACGCTAGCGGGGTTTACGAGCAGTACTTC.

The gene calls are TRBV5-1 and TRBJ1-1; D might be TRBD1 (6 bases). The CDR3 is made up of 13 amino acids. Germline V gives CDR1 SGHRS, CDR2 YFSETQ. V lost 4 bases, J lost 6 bases, and 13 bases lay in between. The CDR3 coding sequence is TGCGCCAGCAGCACCCCAGGGGCCCCTGAAGCTTTCTTT. It encodes CASSTPGAPEAFF.

The V call is TRBV5-1, the J call TRBJ1-1, with D unclear. Trimming cost V 4 bases and J 8 bases, with 15 bases left between them. This CDR3 is 13 amino acids long. Germline CDR1 SGHRS, CDR2 YFSETQ. CDR3 sequence (DNA): TGCGCCAGCAGCGGAGGTGAGGGTTACGAAGCTTTCTTT. It encodes CASSGGEGYEAFF.

The CDR3 protein is CASSAYTGGMTGELFF. As DNA, the CDR3 is TGTGCCAGCAGTGCTTATACAGGGGGTATGACCGGGGAGCTGTTTTTT. V is TRBV7-9 and J is TRBJ2-2, with 8 bases matching TRBD1. V dropped 6 bases and J dropped 5; count of bases not matched to a gene: 11. This CDR3 comprises 16 residues. Germline V gives CDR1 SEHNR, CDR2 FQNEAQ (reference sequence).

This chain connects TRBV10-3 to TRBJ1-4; 10 bases line up with TRBD1. CDR1 and CDR2 from the germline V gene are ENHRY and SYGVKD. CDR3 size: 12 residues. The trim removed 11 bases at V and 7 bases at J, leaving 4 bases unmatched. The CDR3 nucleotides are TGTGCCGTCCGGGACAGGGGTGAAAAACTGTTTTTT. Amino acid sequence: CAVRDRGEKLFF.